Listed here are 23 T cell receptor beta chains from one sample, sequenced in a study of cytomegalovirus exposure and HLA in healthy donors. Vbeta (60) and Jbeta (13) primers were used in the PCR. The table came from immunoSEQ multiplex PCR; TCRdb's copy has only in-frame clones and leaves some out. Found here are approximately 170,000 clones, around 62% of them singletons; the top ten hold about 2.9%. Sample: PBMCs. Receptor source: a man aged 35 to 55 in good health and CMV-seronegative.

This clone showed up just a few times. This chain uses TRBV5-1 with TRBJ1-1; D may be TRBD1 (6 bases). The V end was cut by 4 bases, the J end by 7 bases, with 14 bases between. The CDR3 loop spans 13 amino acids. CDR1 SGHRS and CDR2 YFSETQ come from the germline V gene. Written as DNA, the CDR3 is TGCGCCAGCAGCACAGGGATTTTGGGTGAAGCTTTCTTT. Protein product: CASSTGILGEAFF.

With respect to this clone: The identical CDR3 is also encoded by other nucleotide sequences in the sample. J is TRBJ2-3 and V is TRBV19, with D maybe TRBD1 (6 bases). Trimming stripped 4 bases from V and 1 base from J, with 9 bases between. The V gene's germline CDR1 is LNHDA and CDR2 SQIVND (reference sequence). CDR3 length: 14 residues. DNA of the CDR3: TGTGCCAGTAGTAGGGCAGGGGGCACAGATACGCAGTATTTT. Its translation is CASSRAGGTDTQYF.

The chain links TRBV5-1 to TRBJ2-3, with TRBD1 identical over 8 bases. V was clipped by 6 bases and J by 2 bases; unmatched bases: 5. The CDR3 sequence is 14 residues long. Germline V gene sequence: CDR1 SGHRS, CDR2 YFSETQ. CDR3: CASTDRGLTDTQYF. The CDR3 DNA is TGCGCCAGCACCGACAGGGGTCTCACAGATACGCAGTATTTT.

The chain recombines TRBV5-8 with TRBJ2-3; 8 nucleotides agree with TRBD1. The germline CDR1 and CDR2 sequences are SGHTS and YDEGEE. The junction had 4 bases not matched to a gene; V was cut back by 5 bases and J by 2 bases. The CDR3 covers 14 residues. Written as DNA, the CDR3 is TGTGCCAGCAGTCGACAGGGGCCCACAGATACGCAGTATTTT. Residues: CASSRQGPTDTQYF.

This rearrangement joins TRBV7-9 to TRBJ2-1, with a weak D call TRBD1 (6 bases). Germline V lookup: CDR1 SEHNR, CDR2 FQNEAQ (reference sequence). V lost 0 bases, J lost 5 bases, and 17 bases lay in between. The CDR3 runs to 17 residues. The DNA of the CDR3 is TGTGCCAGCAGCTTAGCGGCGGGCCAGGGGCCGAACAATGAGCAGTTCTTC. It translates to CASSLAAGQGPNNEQFF. Full variable domain (rest looked up from reference TRBV7-9 and TRBJ2-1): DTGVSQNPRHKITKRGQNVTFRCDPISEHNRLYWYRQTLGQGPEFLTYFQNEAQLEKSRLLSDRFSAERPKGSFSTLEIQRTEQGDSAMYLCASSLAAGQGPNNEQFFGPGTRLTVL.

The chain combines TRBV27 with TRBJ2-5, with TRBD2 identical over 9 bases. TRBJ2-7 matches the DNA end more closely, so the J call is doubtful. Germline CDR1 is MNHEY and CDR2 is SMNVEV (reference sequence). CDR3 length equals 16 residues. CDR3: CASSLSLAGVVYEQYF. Here the CDR3 DNA reads TGTGCCAGCAGTTTATCGTTAGCGGGAGTTGTCTACGAGCAGTACTTC.

This clone was detected only a few times. J is TRBJ2-7 and V is TRBV5-4; TRBD1 is a possible D gene (5 bases). The CDR3 sequence is 13 residues long. Germline-derived CDR1 and CDR2 are SGHNT and YYREEE (reference sequence). V lost 0 bases, J lost 7 bases, and 11 bases lay in between. The chain's CDR3 is CASSLEGSWEQYF. The DNA of the CDR3 is TGTGCCAGCAGCTTGGAGGGGTCGTGGGAGCAGTACTTC.

This clone was seen more than once but under ten times. The chain employs TRBV5-8 and TRBJ2-5, with a possible D match to TRBD1 (5 bases). Germline V gene data show CDR1 as SGHTS and CDR2 as YDEGEE. V lost 2 bases, J lost 4 bases, and 15 bases lay in between. The CDR3 has 15 amino acids. CDR3 coding DNA: TGTGCCAGCAGCTTACAGGTAGCCTTGGGAGAGACCCAGTACTTC. The encoded protein is CASSLQVALGETQYF.

CDR3 coding DNA: TGCGCCAGCAGCCAAGTAGGAGTCAATGAGCAGTTCTTC. Protein product: CASSQVGVNEQFF. This rearrangement joins TRBV4-1 to TRBJ2-1; the D is unclear. Germline CDR1 MGHRA, CDR2 YSYEKL. CDR3 length equals 13 residues. Trimming removed 1 base from V and 6 bases from J, with 7 bases in between.

The V and J genes are TRBV5-6 and TRBJ2-1; TRBD2 matches at 9 bases. V dropped 10 bases and J dropped 8; count of bases not matched to a gene: 16. CDR1 and CDR2 (germline): SGHDT, YYEEEE. There are 15 residues in the CDR3. CDR3 nucleotides: TGTGCCGGCTCAACCCTGCGGGAGGGCCGGTATGAGCAGTTCTTC. The encoded protein is CAGSTLREGRYEQFF.

This chain links TRBV12-5 with TRBJ1-1; 8 nucleotides match TRBD1. The germline V gene has CDR1 LGHNT and CDR2 FRNRAP. This CDR3 has 20 amino acids. The junction had 20 bases not matched to a gene; V was cut back by 0 bases and J by 5 bases. The CDR3 sequence: CASGLVLAGGGSGVPTEAFF. The CDR3 region has the DNA TGTGCTAGTGGTTTGGTATTGGCAGGGGGCGGCTCGGGGGTGCCGACTGAAGCTTTCTTT.

The chain carries TRBV4-3 and TRBJ2-3, with 8 bases aligning to TRBD2. The germline CDR1 and CDR2 sequences are LGHNA and YSLEER. V lost 3 bases and J lost 0; bases outside the gene matches: 11. The CDR3 runs to 18 residues. CDR3 coding DNA: TGCGCCAGCAGCCAGGCCGGGCCACTAGCGGAGAGCACAGATACGCAGTATTTT. Translation: CASSQAGPLAESTDTQYF.

This chain connects TRBV5-1 to TRBJ2-5; 13 bases fit TRBD2. This CDR3 has 17 amino acids. Looked up from germline, CDR1 is SGHRS and CDR2 is YFSETQ. The ends lost 4 bases at V and 5 bases at J; junction bases unmatched: 11. The CDR3 DNA sequence: TGCGCCAGCAGCCCCGCGGGACTAGCGGGGTCGGGGGAGACCCAGTACTTC. It codes for CASSPAGLAGSGETQYF.

This chain uses TRBV6-1 with TRBJ2-3; D is possibly TRBD1 (5 bases). The ends were cut back, 7 bases at V and 5 bases at J, with 19 bases in the middle. Germline V gives CDR1 MNHNS, CDR2 SASEGT. There are 15 residues in the CDR3. CDR3 nucleotide sequence: TGTGCCAGCACAGGGAACAGCCGGTCTAAAGATACGCAGTATTTT. It translates to CASTGNSRSKDTQYF.

This clone was detected a few times. The chain couples TRBV5-4 to TRBJ1-2, with D unresolved. This CDR3 has 14 residues. Trimming removed 4 bases from V and 0 bases from J, with 10 bases in between. CDR1 is SGHNT, CDR2 YYREEE, per germline (reference sequence). The DNA for the CDR3 is TGTGCCAGCAGCCGCGCCTTAGCTAACTATGGCTACACCTTC. Translation: CASSRALANYGYTF.

J is TRBJ1-1 and V is TRBV18, with 9 bases lining up with TRBD1. Germline-derived CDR1 and CDR2 are KGHSH and LQKENI. The CDR3 is made up of 16 amino acids. Trimming at V came to 3 bases and at J to 5 bases, leaving 10 bases not matched to a gene. The CDR3 region has the DNA TGTGCCAGCTCACCTTACACAGGGACAGGGAGAACTGAAGCTTTCTTT. Its translation is CASSPYTGTGRTEAFF.

This clone was detected a few times. CDR3 sequence: CSVVSGPGHEQYF. In DNA form, the CDR3 reads TGCAGCGTTGTGAGCGGGCCTGGCCACGAGCAGTACTTC. The chain has TRBV29-1 and TRBJ2-7, with TRBD2 as a possible D gene (6 bases). V gave up 4 bases and J gave up 5 bases, with 15 bases separating them. Per the germline V gene, CDR1 is SQVTM and CDR2 is ANQGSEA. There are 13 residues in the CDR3.

The V gene is TRBV30, the J gene TRBJ2-3; weak D call: TRBD2 (5 bases). This CDR3 spans 13 amino acids. The V and J ends lost 2 bases and 13 bases respectively, with 19 bases between them. Germline V gene lookup returns CDR1 GTSNPN and CDR2 SVGIG (reference sequence). This CDR3 reads CAWSPHRGGVEYF. For the CDR3, the DNA is TGTGCCTGGAGTCCCCATCGGGGTGGGGTTGAGTATTTT.

The CDR3 DNA reads as TGTGCCAGCAGTCGCGATGGGCAGGGCAATCAGCCCCAGCATTTT. This codes for CASSRDGQGNQPQHF. The V call is TRBV28, the J call TRBJ1-5; D gene uncertain. The CDR3 runs 15 residues. With 5 bases removed from V and 2 bases from J, the gap between germline ends came to 13 bases. Germline V CDR1 and CDR2: MDHEN, SYDVKM.

On this clone itself: Other DNA sequences within the sample encode an identical CDR3. The chain uses TRBV7-2 and TRBJ2-3; 10 bases match TRBD2. Unmatched junction bases numbered 0, after V lost 6 bases and J lost 3 bases. Germline CDR1 and CDR2: SGHTA and FQGNSA. The CDR3 covers 13 residues. The CDR3 DNA reads TGTGCCAGCAGGACTAGCGGGACAGATACGCAGTATTTT. This translates into CASRTSGTDTQYF.

This clone was recorded only once. The CDR3 DNA sequence: TGTGCCAGCAGCCCCGACAGGAGGTACCAAGAGACCCAGTACTTC. Translated, it gives CASSPDRRYQETQYF. The chain carries TRBV6-6 and TRBJ2-5; TRBD1 might be the D (6 bases). CDR3 length: 15 amino acids. Germline V gene data show CDR1 as MNHNY and CDR2 as SVGAGI (reference sequence). Trimming shortened V by 6 bases and J by 0 bases, and 14 bases separated the two germline ends.

The chain recombines TRBV7-2 with TRBJ2-3, with TRBD2 as a possible D gene (5 bases). Trimming removed 7 bases from V and 1 base from J, with 12 bases in between. CDR1 and CDR2 (germline): SGHTA, FQGNSA. The CDR3 spans 14 residues. For the CDR3, the DNA is TGTGCCAGCACCCGGACTGGCGGCACAGATACGCAGTATTTT. Translating gives CASTRTGGTDTQYF.

The gene calls are TRBV5-5 and TRBJ2-7, with 7 positions matching TRBD1. The V gene's germline CDR1 is SGHKS and CDR2 YYEKEE (reference sequence). The V and J ends lost 3 bases and 7 bases, in that order; junction bases with no gene match: 10. The length of the CDR3 is 14 residues. The CDR3 sequence: CASSSLGQVGEQYF. CDR3 in DNA: TGTGCCAGCAGCTCATTAGGACAGGTTGGGGAGCAGTACTTC.